What follows describes a single TCR beta chain. Its specific antigen is unknown. Base quality data are lacking; no much larger clone is found one base away. V drops 3 bases and J drops 0 bases, leaving 5 bases in between. From the cysteine through the phenylalanine, the CDR3 covers 13 amino acids. Only CDR3 DNA is held: 39 bases, read in frame from base 1. CDR1 and CDR2 were assigned from the germline V gene as ENHRY and SYGVKD. This sample was taken from a study of blood T cell repertoires in COVID-19 (dated by TCRdb to the early 2020s). Background for the entire study: The collaborator samples originated in the United States, Italy and Spain and spanned the acute and convalescent phases of COVID-19. The material from the prospective study consisted of cDNA or gDNA derived from T cells, B-cell-depleted T cells, or PBMCs. Deeply sampled blood TCRbeta repertoires from subjects exposed to, actively infected with, or recovered from COVID-19 were included in the dataset. A freely available public database, intended as a resource for researchers studying the immune response to SARS-CoV-2, is where the repertoires were released. Samples were obtained from the ongoing ImmuneRACE study (first 160 participants) and from 1,000 to 1,500 subjects provided by 6 global collaborators. The sample metadata nearly always contained a de-identified subject ID, COVID-19 status, age in years and sex. Where available, HLA class I and class II types were taken from metadata supplied by the sample provider and were not determined by assay-based typing. Points the paper makes about the study in general: Clinical and demographic metadata were provided uncurated, with the amount varying by source and participant.

Each collaborating institution followed its own protocols to collect whole blood in K2EDTA tubes. For TCRbeta analysis, collaborators shipped samples in one of three forms: frozen whole blood, isolated PBMCs, or DNA extracted from either of those sample types. TCRbeta CDR3 regions were amplified from genomic DNA by means of the immunoSEQ Assay, a bias-controlled multiplex PCR. As for the original processing: Within the assay, amplification of reference gene primers was used to estimate how many nucleated cells each sample contained. Sequence reads were collapsed and filtered to measure the absolute abundance of every unique TCRbeta CDR3 rearrangement. For each sample, productive Simpson clonality was calculated by taking the square root of Simpson's diversity index across productive rearrangements. In its TCRdb copy, this immuneACCESS table keeps in-frame sequences only and misses some clones. Where compared with another copy, unresolved V genes explain less than half of these, and the others have no known cause. The DNA was the basis for D and trimming; V, J and clone size are from that table. The sample yields 35,000 to 40,000 clones; nearly 90% were counted once. The ten largest account for less than 30% of the sample.

Sequences were obtained from peripheral blood. Recombination joined TRBV10-3 with TRBJ2-5, with an unclear D gene assignment. The source of this sequence is a man between 60 and 75 years old with active or convalescent COVID-19. This receptor has the CDR3 CAISDRYQETQYF. The sequence in DNA is TGTGCCATCAGTGACAGGTACCAAGAGACCCAGTACTTC.